The 2 T cell receptor beta chains below come from one sample, sequenced in a study of T-cell reconstitution after alpha-beta-depleted transplantation in children. Unique molecular identifiers were built into the TCRbeta library. TCRdb itself ran the PCR reads through MiXCR, one entry per CDR3 protein. The sample includes 250,000 or so distinct CDR3 sequences, roughly a quarter of them seen just once. The starting material was PBMCs, mostly from graft donor cells, obtained 360 days after TCRalphabeta/CD19-depleted stem cell transplant. The receptors derive from a female patient aged 2-15 years who had a stem cell transplant for congenital amegakaryocytic thrombocytopenia, so the T cells may come from the graft donor.

This clonotype appeared a few times. The chain employs TRBV20-1 and TRBJ2-5, with D perhaps TRBD2 (7 bases). V dropped 4 bases and J dropped 2 bases, with 14 bases sitting between them. Germline V gene data show CDR1 as DFQATT and CDR2 as SNEGSKA (reference sequence). The CDR3 has 14 amino acids. CDR3 in DNA: TGCAGTGCTATCCGCGGGGGCCAGCAAGAGACCCAGTACTTC. This codes for CSAIRGGQQETQYF.

This clonotype was found a few times. V gene TRBV10-3 combines with J gene TRBJ1-5, with D unclear. The V end lost 3 bases, the J end lost 3 bases, and 12 bases lay between the germline ends. The V gene's germline CDR1 is ENHRY and CDR2 SYGVKD. The CDR3 runs 15 residues. The CDR3 region is CAISDPAVTNQPQHF. The CDR3 DNA reads TGTGCCATCAGTGACCCCGCTGTTACCAATCAGCCCCAGCATTTT.